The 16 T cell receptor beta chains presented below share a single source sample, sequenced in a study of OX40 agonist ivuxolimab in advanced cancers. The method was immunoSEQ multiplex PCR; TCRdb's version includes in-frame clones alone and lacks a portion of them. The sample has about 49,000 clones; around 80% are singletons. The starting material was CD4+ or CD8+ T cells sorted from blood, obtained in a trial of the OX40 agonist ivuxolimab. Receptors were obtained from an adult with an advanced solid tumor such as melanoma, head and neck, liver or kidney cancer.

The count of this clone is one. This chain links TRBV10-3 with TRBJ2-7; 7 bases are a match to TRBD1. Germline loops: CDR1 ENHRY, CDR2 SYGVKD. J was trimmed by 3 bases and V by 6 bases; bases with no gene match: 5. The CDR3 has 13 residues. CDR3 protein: CAIRGAGGYEQYF. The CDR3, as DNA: TGTGCCATCAGGGGGGCAGGGGGCTACGAGCAGTACTTC.

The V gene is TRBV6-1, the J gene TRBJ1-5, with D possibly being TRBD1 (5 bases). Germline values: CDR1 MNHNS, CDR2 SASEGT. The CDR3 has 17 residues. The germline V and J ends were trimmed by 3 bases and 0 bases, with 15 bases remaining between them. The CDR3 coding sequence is TGTGCCAGCAGTGAGGGGCCGGAGGCAGGTAGCAATCAGCCCCAGCATTTT. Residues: CASSEGPEAGSNQPQHF.

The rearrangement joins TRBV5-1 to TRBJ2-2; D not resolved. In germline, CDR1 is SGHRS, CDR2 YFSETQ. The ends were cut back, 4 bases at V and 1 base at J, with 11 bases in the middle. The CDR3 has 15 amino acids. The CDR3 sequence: CASSLQMGNTGELFF. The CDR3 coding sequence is TGCGCCAGCAGCCTCCAAATGGGGAACACCGGGGAGCTGTTTTTT.

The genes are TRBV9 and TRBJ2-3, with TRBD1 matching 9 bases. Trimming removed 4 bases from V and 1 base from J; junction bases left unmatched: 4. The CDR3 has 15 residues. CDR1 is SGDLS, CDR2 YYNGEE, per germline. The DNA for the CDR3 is TGTGCCAGCAGCCCCTGGACAGGGGGCACAGATACGCAGTATTTT. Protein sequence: CASSPWTGGTDTQYF.

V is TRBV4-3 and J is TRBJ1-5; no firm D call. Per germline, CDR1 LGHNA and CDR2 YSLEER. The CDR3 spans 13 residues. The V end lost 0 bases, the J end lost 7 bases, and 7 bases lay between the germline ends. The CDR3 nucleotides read TGCGCCAGCAGCCAAGATCGTCGCCAGCCCCAGCATTTT. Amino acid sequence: CASSQDRRQPQHF.

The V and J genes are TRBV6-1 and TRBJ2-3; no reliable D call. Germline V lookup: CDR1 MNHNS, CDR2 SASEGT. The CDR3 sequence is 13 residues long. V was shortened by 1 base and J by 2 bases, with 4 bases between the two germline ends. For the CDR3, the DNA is TGTGCCAGCAGTGAAGGCTTCACAGATACGCAGTATTTT. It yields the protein CASSEGFTDTQYF.

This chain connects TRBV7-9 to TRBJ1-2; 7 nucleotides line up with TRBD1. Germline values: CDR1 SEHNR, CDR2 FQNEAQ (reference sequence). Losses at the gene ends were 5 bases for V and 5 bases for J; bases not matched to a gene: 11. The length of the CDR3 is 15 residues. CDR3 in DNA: TGTGCCAGCAGCCCGGGACAGCCAATGCTTTATGGCTACACCTTC. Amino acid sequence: CASSPGQPMLYGYTF.

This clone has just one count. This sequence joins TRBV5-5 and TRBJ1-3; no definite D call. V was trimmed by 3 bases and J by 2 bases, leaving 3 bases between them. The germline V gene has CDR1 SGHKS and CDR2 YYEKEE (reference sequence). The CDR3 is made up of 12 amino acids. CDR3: CASSSTGNTIYF. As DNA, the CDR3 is TGTGCCAGCAGCTCCACTGGAAACACCATATATTTT.

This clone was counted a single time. CDR3 in DNA: TGTGCCAGCAGTGGGACAGTTGAGTACGAGCAGTACTTC. Translating gives CASSGTVEYEQYF. The gene calls are TRBV6-5 and TRBJ2-7; 7 bases are shared with TRBD1. The CDR3 is made up of 13 amino acids. Trimming cost V 5 bases and J 4 bases; bases outside gene matches: 5. Germline CDR1 is MNHEY and CDR2 is SVGAGI.

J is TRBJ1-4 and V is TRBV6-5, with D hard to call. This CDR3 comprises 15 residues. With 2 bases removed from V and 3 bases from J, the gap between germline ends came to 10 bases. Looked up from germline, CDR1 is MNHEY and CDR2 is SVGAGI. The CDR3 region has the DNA TGTGCCAGCAGTTACCAAGGAGGCGCTAATGAAAAACTGTTTTTT. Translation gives CASSYQGGANEKLFF.

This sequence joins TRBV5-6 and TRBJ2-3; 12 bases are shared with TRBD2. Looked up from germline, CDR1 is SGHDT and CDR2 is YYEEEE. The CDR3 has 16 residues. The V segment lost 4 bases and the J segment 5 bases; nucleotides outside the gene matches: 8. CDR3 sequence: CASSTLAGGSVDTQYF. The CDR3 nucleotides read TGTGCCAGCAGCACCCTAGCGGGAGGGTCAGTAGATACGCAGTATTTT. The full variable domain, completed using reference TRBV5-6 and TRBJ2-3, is DAGVTQSPTHLIKTRGQQVTLRCSPKSGHDTVSWYQQALGQGPQFIFQYYEEEERQRGNFPDRFSGHQFPNYSSELNVNALLLGDSALYLCASSTLAGGSVDTQYFGPGTRLTVL.

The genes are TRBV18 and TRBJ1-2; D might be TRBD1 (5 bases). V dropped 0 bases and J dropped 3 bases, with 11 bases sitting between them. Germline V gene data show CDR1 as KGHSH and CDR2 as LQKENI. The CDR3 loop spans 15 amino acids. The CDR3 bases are TGTGCCAGCTCACCACCTTTCGGGGGTGACTATGGCTACACCTTC. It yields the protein CASSPPFGGDYGYTF.

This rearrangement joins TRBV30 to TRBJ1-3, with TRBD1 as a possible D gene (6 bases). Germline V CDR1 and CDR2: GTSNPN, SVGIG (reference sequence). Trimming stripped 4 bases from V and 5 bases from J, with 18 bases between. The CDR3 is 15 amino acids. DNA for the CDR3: TGTGCCTGGATGGCCGGGACAAATTTTAGAAACACCATATATTTT. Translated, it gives CAWMAGTNFRNTIYF.

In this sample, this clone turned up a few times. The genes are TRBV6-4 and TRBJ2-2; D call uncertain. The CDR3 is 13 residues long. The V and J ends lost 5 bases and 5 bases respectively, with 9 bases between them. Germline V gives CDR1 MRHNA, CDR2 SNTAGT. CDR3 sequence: CASSSESTGELFF. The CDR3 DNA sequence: TGTGCCAGCAGTTCCGAATCTACCGGGGAGCTGTTTTTT.

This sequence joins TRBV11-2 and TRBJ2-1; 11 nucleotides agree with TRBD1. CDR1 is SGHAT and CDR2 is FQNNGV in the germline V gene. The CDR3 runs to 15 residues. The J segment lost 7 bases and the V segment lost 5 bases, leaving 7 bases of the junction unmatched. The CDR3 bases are TGTGCCAGCAGCCCCGGGACAGGGGGAGGGAATGAGCAGTTCTTC. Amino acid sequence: CASSPGTGGGNEQFF.

In nucleotides, the CDR3 is TGTGCCTGGACGCGATTAAGAGGGCAAGAGACCCAGTACTTC. Residues: CAWTRLRGQETQYF. The rearrangement uses TRBV30 and TRBJ2-5; TRBD2 might be the D (5 bases). The CDR3 length is 14 residues. V was cut by 4 bases and J by 2 bases, with 14 bases left in between. CDR1 is GTSNPN, CDR2 SVGIG, per germline (reference sequence).